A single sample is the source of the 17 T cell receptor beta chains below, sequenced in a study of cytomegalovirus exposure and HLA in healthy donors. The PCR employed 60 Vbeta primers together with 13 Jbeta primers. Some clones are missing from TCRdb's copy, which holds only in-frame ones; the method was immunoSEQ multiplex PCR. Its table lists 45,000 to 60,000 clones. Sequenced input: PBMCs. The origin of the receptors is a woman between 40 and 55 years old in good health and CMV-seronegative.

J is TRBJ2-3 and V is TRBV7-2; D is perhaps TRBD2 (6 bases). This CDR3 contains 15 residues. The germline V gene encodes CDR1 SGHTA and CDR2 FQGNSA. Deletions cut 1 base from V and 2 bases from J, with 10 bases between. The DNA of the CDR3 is TGTGCCAGCAGCTTAGGACGGGAGTTCACAGATACGCAGTATTTT. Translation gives CASSLGREFTDTQYF.

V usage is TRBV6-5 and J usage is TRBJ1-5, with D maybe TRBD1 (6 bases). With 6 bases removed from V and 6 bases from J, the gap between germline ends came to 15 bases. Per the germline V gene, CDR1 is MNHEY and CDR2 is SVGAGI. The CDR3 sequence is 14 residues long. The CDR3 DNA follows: TGTGCCAGCAGGAAGACAGGTCGGGTTCAGCCCCAGCATTTT. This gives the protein CASRKTGRVQPQHF.

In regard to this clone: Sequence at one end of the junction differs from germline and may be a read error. The CDR3 DNA reads TGTGCCAGCAGCGCCCCGAACACCGGGGAACTGTTTTTT. Translating it yields CASSAPNTGELFF. The J gene is TRBJ2-2, the V gene TRBV5-6; weak D call: TRBD2 (5 bases). The length of the CDR3 is 13 residues. CDR1 is SGHDT and CDR2 is YYEEEE in the germline V gene.

CDR3 region: CASSYGGTPYEQYF. In nucleotides, the CDR3 is TGTGCCAGCAGTTATGGAGGGACCCCCTACGAGCAGTACTTC. The gene calls are TRBV6-5 and TRBJ2-7; D perhaps matches TRBD2 (6 bases). The CDR3 is 14 amino acids. Germline lookup yields CDR1 MNHEY and CDR2 SVGAGI. Trimming removed 3 bases from V and 2 bases from J, with 11 bases in between.

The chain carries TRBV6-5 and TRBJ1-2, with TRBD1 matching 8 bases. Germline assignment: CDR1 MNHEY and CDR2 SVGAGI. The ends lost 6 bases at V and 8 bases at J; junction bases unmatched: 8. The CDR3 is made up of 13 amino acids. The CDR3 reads CASRIPGQGGYTF. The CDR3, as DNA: TGTGCCAGCAGAATCCCCGGACAGGGAGGCTACACCTTC.

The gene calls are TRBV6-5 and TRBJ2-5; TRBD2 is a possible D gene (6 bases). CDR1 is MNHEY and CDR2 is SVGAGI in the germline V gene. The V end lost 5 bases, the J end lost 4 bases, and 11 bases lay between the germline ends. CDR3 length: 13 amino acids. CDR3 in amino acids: CASSTPGLETQYF. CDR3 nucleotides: TGTGCCAGCAGTACCCCGGGACTAGAGACCCAGTACTTC.

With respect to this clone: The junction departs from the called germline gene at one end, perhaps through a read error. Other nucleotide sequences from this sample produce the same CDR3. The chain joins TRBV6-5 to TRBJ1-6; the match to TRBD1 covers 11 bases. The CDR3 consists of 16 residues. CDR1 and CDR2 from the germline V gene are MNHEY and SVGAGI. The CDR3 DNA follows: TGTGCCAGCAGTTACTCCGGGACAGGGGGGACTTCACCCCTACACTTT. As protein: CASSYSGTGGTSPLHF.

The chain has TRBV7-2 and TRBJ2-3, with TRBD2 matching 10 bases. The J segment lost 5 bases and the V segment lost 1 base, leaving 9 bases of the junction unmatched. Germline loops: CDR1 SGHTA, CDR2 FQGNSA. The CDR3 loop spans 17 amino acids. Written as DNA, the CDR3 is TGTGCCAGCAGCTTAGTTCCTAGCGGGAGAACCGGAGATACGCAGTATTTT. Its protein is CASSLVPSGRTGDTQYF.

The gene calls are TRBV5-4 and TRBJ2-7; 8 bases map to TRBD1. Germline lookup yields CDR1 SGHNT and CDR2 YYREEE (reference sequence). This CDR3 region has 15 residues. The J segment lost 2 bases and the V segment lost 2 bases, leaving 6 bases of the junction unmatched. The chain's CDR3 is CASSLPGQAPYEQYF. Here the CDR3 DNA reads TGTGCCAGCAGCTTACCGGGACAGGCGCCCTACGAGCAGTACTTC. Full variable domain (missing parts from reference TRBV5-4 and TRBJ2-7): ETGVTQSPTHLIKTRGQQVTLRCSSQSGHNTVSWYQQALGQGPQFIFQYYREEENGRGNFPPRFSGLQFPNYSSELNVNALELDDSALYLCASSLPGQAPYEQYFGPGTRLTVT.

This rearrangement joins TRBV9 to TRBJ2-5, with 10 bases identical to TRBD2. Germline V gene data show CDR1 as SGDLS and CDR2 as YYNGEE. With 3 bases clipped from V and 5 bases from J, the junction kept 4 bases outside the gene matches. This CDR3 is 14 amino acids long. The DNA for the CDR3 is TGTGCCAGCAGCGCCAGACTAGCGGGTGAGACCCAGTACTTC. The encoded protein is CASSARLAGETQYF.

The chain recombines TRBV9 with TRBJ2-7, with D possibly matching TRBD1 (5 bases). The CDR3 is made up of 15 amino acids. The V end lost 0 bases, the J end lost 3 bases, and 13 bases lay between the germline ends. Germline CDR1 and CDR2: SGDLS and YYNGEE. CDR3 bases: TGTGCCAGCAGCGTAGGGGAAGGGGATAGCTACGAGCAGTACTTC. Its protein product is CASSVGEGDSYEQYF.

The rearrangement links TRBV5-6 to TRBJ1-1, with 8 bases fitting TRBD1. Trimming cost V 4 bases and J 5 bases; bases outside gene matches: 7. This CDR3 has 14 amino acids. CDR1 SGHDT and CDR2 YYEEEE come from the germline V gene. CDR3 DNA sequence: TGTGCCAGCAGCGGAGACAGGGGAGAGACTGAAGCTTTCTTT. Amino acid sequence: CASSGDRGETEAFF.

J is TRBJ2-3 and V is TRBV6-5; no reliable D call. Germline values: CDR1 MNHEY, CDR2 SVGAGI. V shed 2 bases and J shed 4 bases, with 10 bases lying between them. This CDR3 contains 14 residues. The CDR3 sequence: CASSYDSVADTQYF. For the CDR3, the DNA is TGTGCCAGCAGTTACGACTCCGTGGCAGATACGCAGTATTTT.

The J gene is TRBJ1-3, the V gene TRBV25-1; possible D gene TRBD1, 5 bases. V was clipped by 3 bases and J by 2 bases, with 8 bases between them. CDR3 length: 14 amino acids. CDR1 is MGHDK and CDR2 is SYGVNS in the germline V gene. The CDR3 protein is CASSDGGAGNTIYF. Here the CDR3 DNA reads TGTGCCAGCAGTGATGGGGGGGCTGGAAACACCATATATTTT.

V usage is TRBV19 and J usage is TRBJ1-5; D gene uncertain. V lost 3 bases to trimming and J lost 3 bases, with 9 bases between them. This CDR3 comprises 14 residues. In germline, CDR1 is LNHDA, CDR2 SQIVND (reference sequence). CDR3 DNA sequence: TGTGCCAGTAGTATCCCATCACACAATCAGCCCCAGCATTTT. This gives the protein CASSIPSHNQPQHF.

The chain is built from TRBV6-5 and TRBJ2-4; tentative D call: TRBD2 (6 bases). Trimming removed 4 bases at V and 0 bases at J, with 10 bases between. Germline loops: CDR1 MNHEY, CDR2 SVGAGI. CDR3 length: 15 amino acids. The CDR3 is CASSLGLLAKNIQYF. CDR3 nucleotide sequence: TGTGCCAGCAGTTTGGGACTTTTAGCCAAAAACATTCAGTACTTC.

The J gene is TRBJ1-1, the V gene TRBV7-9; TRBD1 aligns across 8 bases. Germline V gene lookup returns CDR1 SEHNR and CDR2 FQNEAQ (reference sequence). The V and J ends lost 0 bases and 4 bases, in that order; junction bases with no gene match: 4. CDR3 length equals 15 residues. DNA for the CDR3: TGTGCCAGCAGCTTAGCGATACAGGGGGGCACTGAAGCTTTCTTT. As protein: CASSLAIQGGTEAFF. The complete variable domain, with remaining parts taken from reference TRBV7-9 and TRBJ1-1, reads DTGVSQNPRHKITKRGQNVTFRCDPISEHNRLYWYRQTLGQGPEFLTYFQNEAQLEKSRLLSDRFSAERPKGSFSTLEIQRTEQGDSAMYLCASSLAIQGGTEAFFGQGTRLTVV.